This TCR beta chain was captured in a study of blood T cell repertoires in COVID-19. At the level of the study: The study drew acute and convalescent COVID-19 samples from the United States, Italy and Spain. T cells, B-cell-depleted T cells, or PBMCs provided the cDNA or gDNA that served as material.

Original processing notes: Amplification of reference gene primers was used by the study to estimate nucleated cell counts. Here immunoSEQ multiplex PCR was the method, and the copy in TCRdb shows in-frame clones only, minus some. That table is the source of V, J and clone size, and D and trimming were worked out from the DNA. Of 110,000 to 150,000 clones in the sample, roughly 90% were seen once. Sequencing used peripheral blood. This TCR was sampled from a man aged 45 to 65 with active or convalescent COVID-19.

CDR3 in amino acids: CASSLGGGGLSLNEQFF. The DNA of the CDR3 is TGTGCCAGTAGCCTCGGGGGAGGGGGACTCTCCCTCAATGAGCAGTTCTTC. The rearrangement uses TRBV19 and TRBJ2-1; a weak D match, TRBD2 (7 bases). This CDR3 contains 17 residues. Germline V gives CDR1 LNHDA, CDR2 SQIVND (reference sequence). V was pared by 6 bases and J by 6 bases, with 24 bases between.